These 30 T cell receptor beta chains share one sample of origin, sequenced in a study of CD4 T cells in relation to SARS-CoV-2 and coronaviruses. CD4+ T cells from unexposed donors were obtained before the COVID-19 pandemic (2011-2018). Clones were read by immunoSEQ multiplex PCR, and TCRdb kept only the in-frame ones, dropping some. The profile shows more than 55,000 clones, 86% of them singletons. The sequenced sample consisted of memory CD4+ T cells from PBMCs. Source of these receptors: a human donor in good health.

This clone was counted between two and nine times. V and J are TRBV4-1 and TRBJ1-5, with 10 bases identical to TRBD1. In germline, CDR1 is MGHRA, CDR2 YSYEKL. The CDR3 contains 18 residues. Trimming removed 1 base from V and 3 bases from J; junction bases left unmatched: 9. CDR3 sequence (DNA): TGCGCCAGCAGCCAAGCCCGGGGGGGACAGGGGTCCAATCAGCCCCAGCATTTT. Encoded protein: CASSQARGGQGSNQPQHF.

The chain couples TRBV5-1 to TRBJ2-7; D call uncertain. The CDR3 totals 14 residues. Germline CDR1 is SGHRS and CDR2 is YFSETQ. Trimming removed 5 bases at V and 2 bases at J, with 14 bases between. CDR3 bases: TGCGCCAGCAGGACCTCATCCGACACCTACGAGCAGTACTTC. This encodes CASRTSSDTYEQYF.

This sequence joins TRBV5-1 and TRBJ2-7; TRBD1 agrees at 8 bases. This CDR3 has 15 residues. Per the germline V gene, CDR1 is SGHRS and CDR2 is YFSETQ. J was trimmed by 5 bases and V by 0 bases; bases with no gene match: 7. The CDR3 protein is CASSLEPRGHHEQYF. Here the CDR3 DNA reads TGCGCCAGCAGCTTGGAGCCCAGGGGGCACCACGAGCAGTACTTC.

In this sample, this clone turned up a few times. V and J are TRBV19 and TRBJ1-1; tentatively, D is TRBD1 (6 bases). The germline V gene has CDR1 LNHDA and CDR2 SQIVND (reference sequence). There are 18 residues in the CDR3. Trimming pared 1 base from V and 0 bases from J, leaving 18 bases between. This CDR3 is CASSIGPSRGHMNTEAFF. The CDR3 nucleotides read TGTGCCAGTAGTATAGGCCCCTCCCGGGGACACATGAACACTGAAGCTTTCTTT.

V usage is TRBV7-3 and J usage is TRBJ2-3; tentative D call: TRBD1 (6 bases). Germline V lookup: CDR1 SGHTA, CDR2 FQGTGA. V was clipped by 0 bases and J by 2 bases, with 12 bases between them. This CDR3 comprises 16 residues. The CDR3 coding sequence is TGTGCCAGCAGCTTAACGGGCACAGGGTACACAGATACGCAGTATTTT. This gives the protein CASSLTGTGYTDTQYF.

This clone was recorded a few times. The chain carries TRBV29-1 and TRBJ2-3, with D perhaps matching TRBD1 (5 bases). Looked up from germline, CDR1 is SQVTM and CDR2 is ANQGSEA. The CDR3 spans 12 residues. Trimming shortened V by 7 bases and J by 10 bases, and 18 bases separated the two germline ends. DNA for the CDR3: TGCAGCGCCAAATCAGACAGTGAGGCGCAGTATTTT. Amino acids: CSAKSDSEAQYF.

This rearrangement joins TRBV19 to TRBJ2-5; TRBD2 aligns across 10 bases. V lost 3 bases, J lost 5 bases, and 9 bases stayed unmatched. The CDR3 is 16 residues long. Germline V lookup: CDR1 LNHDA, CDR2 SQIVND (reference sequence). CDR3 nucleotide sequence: TGTGCCAGTAGTATGGGGTCTAGCGGGAGAGGTGAGACCCAGTACTTC. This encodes CASSMGSSGRGETQYF. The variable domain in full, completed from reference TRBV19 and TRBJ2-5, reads DGGITQSPKYLFRKEGQNVTLSCEQNLNHDAMYWYRQDPGQGLRLIYYSQIVNDFQKGDIAEGYSVSREKKESFPLTVTSAQKNPTAFYLCASSMGSSGRGETQYFGPGTRLLVL.

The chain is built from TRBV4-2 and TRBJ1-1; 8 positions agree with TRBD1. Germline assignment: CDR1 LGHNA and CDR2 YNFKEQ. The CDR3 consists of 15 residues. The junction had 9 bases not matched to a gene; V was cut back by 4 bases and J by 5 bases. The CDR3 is CASSRYLQGGTEAFF. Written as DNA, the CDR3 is TGTGCCAGCAGCCGATACCTACAGGGGGGGACTGAAGCTTTCTTT.

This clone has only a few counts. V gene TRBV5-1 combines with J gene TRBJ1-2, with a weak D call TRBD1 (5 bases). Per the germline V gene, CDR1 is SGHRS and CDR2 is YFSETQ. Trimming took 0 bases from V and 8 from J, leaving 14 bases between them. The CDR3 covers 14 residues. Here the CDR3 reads CASSLVEQGGGYTF. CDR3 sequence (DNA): TGCGCCAGCAGCTTGGTTGAGCAGGGTGGCGGCTACACCTTC.

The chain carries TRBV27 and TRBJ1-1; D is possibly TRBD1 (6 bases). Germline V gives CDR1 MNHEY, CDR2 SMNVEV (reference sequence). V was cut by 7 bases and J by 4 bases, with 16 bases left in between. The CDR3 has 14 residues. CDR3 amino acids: CASNYGGASTEAFF. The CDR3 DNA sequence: TGTGCCAGCAACTATGGGGGCGCGTCCACTGAAGCTTTCTTT.

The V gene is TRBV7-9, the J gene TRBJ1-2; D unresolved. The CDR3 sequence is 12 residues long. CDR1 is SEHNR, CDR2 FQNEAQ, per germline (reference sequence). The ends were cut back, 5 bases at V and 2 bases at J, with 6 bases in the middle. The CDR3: CASSLQNYGYTF. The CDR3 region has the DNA TGTGCCAGCAGCCTCCAGAACTATGGCTACACCTTC.

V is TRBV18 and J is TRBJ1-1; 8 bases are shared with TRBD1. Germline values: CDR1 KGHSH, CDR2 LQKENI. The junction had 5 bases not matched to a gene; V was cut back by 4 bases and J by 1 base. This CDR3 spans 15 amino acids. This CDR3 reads CASSRDRPGNTEAFF. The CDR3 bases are TGTGCCAGCTCACGGGACAGGCCGGGGAACACTGAAGCTTTCTTT.

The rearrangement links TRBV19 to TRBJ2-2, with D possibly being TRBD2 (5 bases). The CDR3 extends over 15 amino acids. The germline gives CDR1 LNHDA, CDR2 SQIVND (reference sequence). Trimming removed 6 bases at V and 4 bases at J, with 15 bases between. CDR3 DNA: TGTGCCAGTAGATTGGGTCGGGGTTCCACCGGGGAGCTGTTTTTT. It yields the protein CASRLGRGSTGELFF.

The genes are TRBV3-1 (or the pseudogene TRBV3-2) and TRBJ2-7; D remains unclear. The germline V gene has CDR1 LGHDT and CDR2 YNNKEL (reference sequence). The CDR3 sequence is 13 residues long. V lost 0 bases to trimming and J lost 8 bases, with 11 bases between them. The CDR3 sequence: CASSQDKGIKQYF. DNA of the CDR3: TGTGCCAGCAGCCAAGATAAGGGAATCAAGCAGTACTTC.

The CDR3, as DNA: TGTGCCAGCAGTTTACGCCGTCCCTTAGATCAGCCCCAGCATTTT. Translation gives CASSLRRPLDQPQHF. V usage is TRBV27 and J usage is TRBJ1-5, with D hard to call. CDR3 size: 15 residues. V gave up 2 bases and J gave up 5 bases, with 13 bases separating them. Germline CDR1 MNHEY, CDR2 SMNVEV (reference sequence).

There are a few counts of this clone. The CDR3 region is CASSLEKSTNEKLFF. DNA of the CDR3: TGCGCCAGCAGCTTGGAAAAGTCAACTAATGAAAAACTGTTTTTT. The rearrangement links TRBV5-1 to TRBJ1-4; the D is unclear. Germline V gene sequence: CDR1 SGHRS, CDR2 YFSETQ. The CDR3 is 15 amino acids. V lost 0 bases and J lost 0, with 6 bases in between.

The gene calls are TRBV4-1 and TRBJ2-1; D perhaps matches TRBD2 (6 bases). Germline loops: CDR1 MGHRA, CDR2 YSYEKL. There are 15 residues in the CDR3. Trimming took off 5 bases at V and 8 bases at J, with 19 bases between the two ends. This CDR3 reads CASSSKVGERDEQFF. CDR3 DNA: TGCGCCAGCAGCAGTAAAGTGGGCGAGCGGGATGAGCAGTTCTTC.

CDR3 DNA: TGTGCCAGCAGCCAATCAGGGGCTAGGCAGCCCCAGCATTTT. It is translated as CASSQSGARQPQHF. V and J are TRBV14 and TRBJ1-5; a possible D gene is TRBD1 (6 bases). Trimming left V 2 bases short and J 7 bases short, with 12 bases between. In germline, CDR1 is SGHDN, CDR2 FVKESK. The CDR3 runs 14 residues.

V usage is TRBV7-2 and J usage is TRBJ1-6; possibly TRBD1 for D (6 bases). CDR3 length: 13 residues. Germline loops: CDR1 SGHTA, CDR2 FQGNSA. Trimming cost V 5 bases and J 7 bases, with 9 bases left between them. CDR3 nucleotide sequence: TGTGCCAGCAGCCCAGGACAGAATTCACCCCTCCACTTT. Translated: CASSPGQNSPLHF.

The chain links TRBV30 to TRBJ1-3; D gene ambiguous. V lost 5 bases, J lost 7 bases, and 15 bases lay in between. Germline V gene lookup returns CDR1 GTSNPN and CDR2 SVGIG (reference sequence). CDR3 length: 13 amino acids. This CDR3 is CAWDRTRGNTIYF. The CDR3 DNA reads TGTGCCTGGGACCGGACTCGCGGGAACACCATATATTTT.

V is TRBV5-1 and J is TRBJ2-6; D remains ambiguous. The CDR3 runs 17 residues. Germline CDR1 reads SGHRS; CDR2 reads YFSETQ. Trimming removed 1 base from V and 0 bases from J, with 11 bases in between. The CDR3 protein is CASSLLSGDSGANVLTF. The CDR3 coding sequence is TGCGCCAGCAGCTTGTTAAGTGGGGACTCTGGGGCCAACGTCCTGACTTTC.

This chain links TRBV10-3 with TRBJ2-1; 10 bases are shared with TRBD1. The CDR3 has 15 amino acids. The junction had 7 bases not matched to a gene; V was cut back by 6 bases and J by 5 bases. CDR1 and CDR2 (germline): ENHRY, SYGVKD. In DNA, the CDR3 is TGTGCCATCAGCCCCGGGACAGGGGCTCACAATGAGCAGTTCTTC. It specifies CAISPGTGAHNEQFF.

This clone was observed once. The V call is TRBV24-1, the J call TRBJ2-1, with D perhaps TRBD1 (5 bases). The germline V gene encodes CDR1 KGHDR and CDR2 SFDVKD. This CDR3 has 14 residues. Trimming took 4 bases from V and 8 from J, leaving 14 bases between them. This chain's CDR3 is CATSDLGATDEQFF. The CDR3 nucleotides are TGTGCCACCAGTGACCTTGGGGCTACCGATGAGCAGTTCTTC.

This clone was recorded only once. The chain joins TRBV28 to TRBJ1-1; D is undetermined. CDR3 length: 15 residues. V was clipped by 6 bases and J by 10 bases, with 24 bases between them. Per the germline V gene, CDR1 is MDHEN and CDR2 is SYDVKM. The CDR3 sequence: CASSPPPGPASLAFF. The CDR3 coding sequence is TGTGCCAGCAGCCCACCCCCGGGCCCCGCCAGTTTAGCTTTCTTT.

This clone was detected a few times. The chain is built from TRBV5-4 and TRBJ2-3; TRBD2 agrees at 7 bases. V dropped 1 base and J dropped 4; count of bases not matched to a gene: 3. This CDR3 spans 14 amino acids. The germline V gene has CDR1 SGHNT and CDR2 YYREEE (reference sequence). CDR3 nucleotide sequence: TGTGCCAGCAGCTTGCGTCTAGCGGCAGATACGCAGTATTTT. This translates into CASSLRLAADTQYF.

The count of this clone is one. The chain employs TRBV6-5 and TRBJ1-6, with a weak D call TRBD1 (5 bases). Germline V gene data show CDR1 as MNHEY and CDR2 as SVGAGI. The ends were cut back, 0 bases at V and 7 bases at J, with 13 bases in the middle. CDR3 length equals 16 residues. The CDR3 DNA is TGTGCCAGCAGTTACTCGAGGGAGGGGACCAATTCACCCCTCCACTTT. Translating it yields CASSYSREGTNSPLHF.

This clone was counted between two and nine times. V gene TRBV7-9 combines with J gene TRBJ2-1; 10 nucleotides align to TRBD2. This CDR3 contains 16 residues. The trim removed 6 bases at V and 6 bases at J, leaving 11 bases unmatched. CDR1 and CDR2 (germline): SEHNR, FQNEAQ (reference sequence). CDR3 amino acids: CASSREGLASGNEQFF. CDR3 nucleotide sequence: TGTGCCAGCAGTCGAGAGGGACTAGCGTCGGGCAATGAGCAGTTCTTC.

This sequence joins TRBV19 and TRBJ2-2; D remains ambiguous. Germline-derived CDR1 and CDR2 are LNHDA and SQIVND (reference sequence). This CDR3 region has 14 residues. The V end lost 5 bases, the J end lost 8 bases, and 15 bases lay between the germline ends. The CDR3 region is CASSPGWARGELFF. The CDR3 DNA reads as TGTGCCAGTAGTCCTGGGTGGGCCCGAGGGGAGCTGTTTTTT.

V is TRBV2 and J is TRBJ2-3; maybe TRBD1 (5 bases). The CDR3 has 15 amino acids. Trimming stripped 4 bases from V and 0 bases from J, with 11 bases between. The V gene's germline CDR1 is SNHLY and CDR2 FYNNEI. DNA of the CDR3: TGTGCCAGCAGTGCCAAGGGGTTTAGCACAGATACGCAGTATTTT. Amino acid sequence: CASSAKGFSTDTQYF.

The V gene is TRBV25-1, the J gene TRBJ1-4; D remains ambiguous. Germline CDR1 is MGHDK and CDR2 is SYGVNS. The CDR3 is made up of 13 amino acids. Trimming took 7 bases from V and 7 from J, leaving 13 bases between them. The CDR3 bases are TGTGCCAGCATGGGCGGGGATGCTGAAAAACTGTTTTTT. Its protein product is CASMGGDAEKLFF.